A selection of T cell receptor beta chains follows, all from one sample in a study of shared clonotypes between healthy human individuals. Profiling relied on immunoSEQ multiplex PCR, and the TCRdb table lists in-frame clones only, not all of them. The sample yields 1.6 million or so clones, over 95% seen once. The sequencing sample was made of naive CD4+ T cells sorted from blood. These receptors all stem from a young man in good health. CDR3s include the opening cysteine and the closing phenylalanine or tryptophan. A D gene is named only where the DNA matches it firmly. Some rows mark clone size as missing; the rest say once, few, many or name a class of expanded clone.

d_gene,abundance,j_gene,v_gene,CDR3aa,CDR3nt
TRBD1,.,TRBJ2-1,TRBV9,CASSVAGRGPEQFF,TGTGCCAGCAGCGTAGCTGGCAGGGGGCCTGAGCAGTTCTTC
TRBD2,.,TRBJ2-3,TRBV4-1,CASSQMTSGTDTQYF,TGCGCCAGCAGCCAAATGACTAGCGGGACAGATACGCAGTATTTT
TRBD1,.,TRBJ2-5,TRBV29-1,CSARRDRWYQETQYF,TGCAGCGCCCGCAGGGACAGATGGTACCAAGAGACCCAGTACTTC
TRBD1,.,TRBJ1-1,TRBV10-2,CASSERDRGVNTEAFF,TGCGCCAGCAGTGAGCGGGACAGGGGAGTCAACACTGAAGCTTTCTTT
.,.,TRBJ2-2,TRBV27,CASGRLGTGELFF,TGTGCCAGCGGGAGGTTGGGCACCGGGGAGCTGTTTTTT
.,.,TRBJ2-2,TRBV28,CASNEATGELFF,TGTGCCAGCAACGAGGCAACCGGGGAGCTGTTTTTT
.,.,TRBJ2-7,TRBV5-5,CASSTTPSGGPYEQYF,TGTGCCAGCAGTACAACACCCTCCGGGGGCCCCTACGAGCAGTACTTC
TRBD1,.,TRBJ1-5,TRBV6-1,CASSVGGRGHYSNQPQHF,TGTGCCAGCAGTGTCGGGGGAAGGGGGCACTATAGCAATCAGCCCCAGCATTTT
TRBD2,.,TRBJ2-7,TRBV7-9,CASSPRGVSEQYF,TGTGCCAGCAGCCCCCGGGGGGTCTCCGAGCAGTACTTC
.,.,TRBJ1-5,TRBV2,CASSDRLGTNQPQHF,TGTGCCAGCAGTGATCGTTTGGGTACCAATCAGCCCCAGCATTTT
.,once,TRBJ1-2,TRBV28,CASGGGPGSAGYTF,TGTGCCAGCGGTGGCGGACCAGGCTCGGCTGGCTACACCTTC
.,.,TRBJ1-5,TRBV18,CASSPDLSQPQHF,TGTGCCAGCTCACCAGATTTATCTCAGCCCCAGCATTTT
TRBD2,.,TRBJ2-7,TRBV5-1,CASSLRAGEYEQYF,TGCGCCAGCAGCCTTAGAGCGGGAGAGTACGAGCAGTACTTC
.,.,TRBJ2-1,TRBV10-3,CAISEEDEQFF,TGTGCCATCAGTGAAGAGGATGAGCAGTTCTTC
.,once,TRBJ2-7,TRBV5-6,CASSLTDGGWYEQYF,TGTGCCAGCAGCTTAACCGACGGGGGATGGTACGAGCAGTACTTC
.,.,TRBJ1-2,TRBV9,CASSVEGLGGYTF,TGTGCCAGCAGCGTAGAGGGGTTGGGAGGCTACACCTTC
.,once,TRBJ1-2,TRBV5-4,CASSDRRRHGYTF,TGTGCCAGCAGTGACAGGAGACGCCATGGCTACACCTTC
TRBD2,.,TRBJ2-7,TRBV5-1,CASSLDGTGGEYF,TGCGCCAGCAGCTTGGACGGGACGGGAGGGGAGTACTTC
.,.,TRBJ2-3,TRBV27,CASSLQRFSTDTQYF,TGTGCCAGCAGTTTACAGCGGTTTAGCACAGATACGCAGTATTTT
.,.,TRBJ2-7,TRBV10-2,CASQDRKFPYEQYF,TGCGCCAGCCAGGACCGGAAGTTTCCCTACGAGCAGTACTTC
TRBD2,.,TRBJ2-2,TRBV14,CASSQALTSGSGELFF,TGTGCCAGCAGCCAAGCTCTCACTAGCGGGAGCGGGGAGCTGTTTTTT
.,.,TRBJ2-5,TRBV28,CASSLNADVEAQYF,TGTGCCAGCAGTTTAAATGCAGATGTGGAGGCCCAGTACTTC
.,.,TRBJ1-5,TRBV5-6,CASSLGGLQPQHF,TGTGCCAGCAGCTTGGGGGGTCTTCAGCCCCAGCATTTT
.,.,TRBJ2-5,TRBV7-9,CASSLGPGALQRETQYF,TGTGCCAGCAGCTTAGGGCCAGGGGCGTTACAAAGGGAGACCCAGTACTTC
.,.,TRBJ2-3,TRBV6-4,CASSDSGTSTDTQYF,TGTGCCAGCAGTGACTCCGGGACTAGCACAGATACGCAGTATTTT
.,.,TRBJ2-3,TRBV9,CASSVAHGLTDTQYF,TGTGCCAGCAGCGTAGCCCACGGGCTCACAGATACGCAGTATTTT
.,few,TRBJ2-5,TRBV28,CASSWTDQETQYF,TGTGCCAGCAGTTGGACGGACCAAGAGACCCAGTACTTC
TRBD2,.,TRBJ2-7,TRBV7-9,CASSPSGTSYEQYF,TGTGCCAGCAGCCCCAGCGGGACGTCCTACGAGCAGTACTTC
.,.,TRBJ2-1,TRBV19,CASSIWGGISYNEQFF,TGTGCCAGTAGTATCTGGGGCGGGATAAGTTACAATGAGCAGTTCTTC
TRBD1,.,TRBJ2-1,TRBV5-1,CASSADRVRGNEQFF,TGCGCCAGCAGCGCGGACAGGGTTCGGGGCAATGAGCAGTTCTTC
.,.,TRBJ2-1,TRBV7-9,CASSSLGGTTNEQFF,TGTGCCAGCAGCTCCTTAGGGGGGACTACTAATGAGCAGTTCTTC
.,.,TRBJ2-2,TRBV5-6,CASILQFTGELFF,TGTGCCAGCATCCTACAGTTCACCGGGGAGCTGTTTTTT
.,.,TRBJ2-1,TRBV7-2,CASSSFSQGLGYNEQFF,TGTGCCAGCAGCTCATTCTCTCAGGGCCTTGGGTACAATGAGCAGTTCTTC
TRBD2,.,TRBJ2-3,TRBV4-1,CASSLRERLDTQYF,TGCGCCAGCAGCCTGCGGGAGAGGTTAGATACGCAGTATTTT
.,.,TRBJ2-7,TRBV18,CASSDKYRVTYEQYF,TGTGCCAGCTCAGACAAATACAGGGTTACCTACGAGCAGTACTTC
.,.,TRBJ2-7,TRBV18,CASSPPDAYEQYF,TGTGCCAGCTCACCACCGGACGCCTACGAGCAGTACTTC
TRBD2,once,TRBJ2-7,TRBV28,CASSLLTSGSYEQYF,TGTGCCAGCAGTTTACTGACTAGCGGGAGCTACGAGCAGTACTTC
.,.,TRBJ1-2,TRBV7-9,CASTPGEGGYGYTF,TGTGCCAGCACCCCAGGGGAAGGGGGCTATGGCTACACCTTC
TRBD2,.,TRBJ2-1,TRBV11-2,CASSLVLGSGRYNEQFF,TGTGCCAGCAGCTTAGTCCTAGGTAGCGGGCGTTACAATGAGCAGTTCTTC